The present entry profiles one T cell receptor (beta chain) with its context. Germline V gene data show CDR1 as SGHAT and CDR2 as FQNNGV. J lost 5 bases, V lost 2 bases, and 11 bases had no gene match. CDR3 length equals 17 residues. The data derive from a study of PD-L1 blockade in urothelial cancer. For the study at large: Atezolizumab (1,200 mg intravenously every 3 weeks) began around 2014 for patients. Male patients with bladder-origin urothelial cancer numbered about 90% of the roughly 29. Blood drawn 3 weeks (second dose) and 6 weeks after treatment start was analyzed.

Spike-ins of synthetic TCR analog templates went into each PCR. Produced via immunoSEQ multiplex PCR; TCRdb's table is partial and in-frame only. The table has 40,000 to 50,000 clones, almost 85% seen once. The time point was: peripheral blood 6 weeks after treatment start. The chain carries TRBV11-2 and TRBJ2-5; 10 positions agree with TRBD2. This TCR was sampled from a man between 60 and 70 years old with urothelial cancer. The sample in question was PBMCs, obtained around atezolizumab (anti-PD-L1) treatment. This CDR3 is CASSLFQSGGAGETQYF. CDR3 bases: TGTGCCAGCAGCTTATTTCAGAGCGGGGGGGCCGGGGAGACCCAGTACTTC.